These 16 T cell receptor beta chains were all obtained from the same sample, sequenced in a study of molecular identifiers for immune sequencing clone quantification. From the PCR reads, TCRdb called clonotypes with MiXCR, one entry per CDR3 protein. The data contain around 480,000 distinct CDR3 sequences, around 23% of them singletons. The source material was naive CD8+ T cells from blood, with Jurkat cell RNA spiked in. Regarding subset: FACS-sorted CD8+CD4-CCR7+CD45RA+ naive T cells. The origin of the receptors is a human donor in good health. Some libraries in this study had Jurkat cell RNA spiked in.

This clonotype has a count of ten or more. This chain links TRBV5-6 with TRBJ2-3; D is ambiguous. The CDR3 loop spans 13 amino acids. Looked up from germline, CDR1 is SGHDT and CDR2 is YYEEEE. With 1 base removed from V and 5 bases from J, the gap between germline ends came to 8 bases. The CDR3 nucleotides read TGTGCCAGCAGCTTGATGCTTAAAGATACGCAGTATTTT. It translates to CASSLMLKDTQYF.

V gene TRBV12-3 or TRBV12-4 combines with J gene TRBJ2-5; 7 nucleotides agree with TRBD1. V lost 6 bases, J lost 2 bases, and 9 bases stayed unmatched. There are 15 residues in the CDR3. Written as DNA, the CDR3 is TGTGCCAGCAGCCCCGGGACAGAGGTACAAGAGACCCAGTACTTC. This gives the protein CASSPGTEVQETQYF.

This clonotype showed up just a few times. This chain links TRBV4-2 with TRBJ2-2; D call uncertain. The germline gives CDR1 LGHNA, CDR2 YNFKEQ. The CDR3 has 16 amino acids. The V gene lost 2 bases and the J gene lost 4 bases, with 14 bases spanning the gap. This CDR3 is CASSQNPMWATGELFF. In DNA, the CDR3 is TGTGCCAGCAGCCAAAACCCTATGTGGGCCACCGGGGAGCTGTTTTTT.

CDR3 DNA: TGCGCCAGCAGCCCTGATTTAGGGCTTAGCTACACCGGGGAGCTGTTTTTT. Translated: CASSPDLGLSYTGELFF. The chain joins TRBV4-3 to TRBJ2-2; D remains ambiguous. Germline values: CDR1 LGHNA, CDR2 YSLEER. CDR3 length equals 17 residues. V lost 4 bases and J lost 3, with 18 bases in between.

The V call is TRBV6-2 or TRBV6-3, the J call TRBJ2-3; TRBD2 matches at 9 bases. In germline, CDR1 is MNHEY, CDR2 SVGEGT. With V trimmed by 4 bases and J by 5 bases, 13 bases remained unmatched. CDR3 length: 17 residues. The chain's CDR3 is CASSLSSIAGVGDTQYF. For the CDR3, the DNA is TGTGCCAGCAGTTTATCCTCCATAGCGGGAGTAGGAGATACGCAGTATTTT.

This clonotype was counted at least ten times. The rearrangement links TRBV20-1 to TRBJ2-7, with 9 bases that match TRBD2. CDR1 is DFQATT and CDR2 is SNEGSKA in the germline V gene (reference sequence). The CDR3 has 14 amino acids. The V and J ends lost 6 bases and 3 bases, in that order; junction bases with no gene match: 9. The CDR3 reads CSASRSGRYYEQYF. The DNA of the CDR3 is TGCAGTGCCTCCCGAAGCGGGAGGTACTACGAGCAGTACTTC.

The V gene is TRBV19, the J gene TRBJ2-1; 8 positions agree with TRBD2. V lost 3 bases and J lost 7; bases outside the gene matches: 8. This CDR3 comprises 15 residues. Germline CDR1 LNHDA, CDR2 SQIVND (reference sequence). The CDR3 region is CASSILSGGPNEQFF. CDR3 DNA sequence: TGTGCCAGTAGTATTTTGTCGGGAGGGCCTAATGAGCAGTTCTTC.

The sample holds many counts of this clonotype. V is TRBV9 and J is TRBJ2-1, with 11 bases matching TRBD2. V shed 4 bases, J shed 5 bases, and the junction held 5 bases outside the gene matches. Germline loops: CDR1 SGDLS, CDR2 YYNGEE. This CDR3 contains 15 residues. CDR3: CASSPGTSGHNEQFF. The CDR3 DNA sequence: TGTGCCAGCAGCCCGGGGACTAGCGGCCACAATGAGCAGTTCTTC.

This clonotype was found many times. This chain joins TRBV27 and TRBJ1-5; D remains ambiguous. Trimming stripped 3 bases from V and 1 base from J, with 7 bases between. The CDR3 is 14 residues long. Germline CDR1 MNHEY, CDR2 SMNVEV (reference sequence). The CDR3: CASSLLGSNQPQHF. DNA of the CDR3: TGTGCCAGCAGTTTGCTGGGGAGCAATCAGCCCCAGCATTTT.

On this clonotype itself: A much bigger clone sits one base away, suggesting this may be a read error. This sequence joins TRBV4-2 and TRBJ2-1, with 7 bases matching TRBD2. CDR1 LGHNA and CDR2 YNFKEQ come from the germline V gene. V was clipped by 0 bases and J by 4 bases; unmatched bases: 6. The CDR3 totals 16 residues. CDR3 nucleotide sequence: TGTGCCAGCAGCCAAGAGGTACTAGCGTTATACAATGAGCAGTTCTTC. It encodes CASSQEVLALYNEQFF.

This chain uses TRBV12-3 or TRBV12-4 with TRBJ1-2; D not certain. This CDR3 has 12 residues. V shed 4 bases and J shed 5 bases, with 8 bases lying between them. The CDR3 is CASSSTLYGYTF. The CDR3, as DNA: TGTGCCAGCAGTTCGACACTTTATGGCTACACCTTC.

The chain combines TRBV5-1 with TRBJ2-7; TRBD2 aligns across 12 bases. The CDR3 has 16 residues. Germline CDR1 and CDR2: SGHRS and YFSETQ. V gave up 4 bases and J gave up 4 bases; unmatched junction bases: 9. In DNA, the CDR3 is TGCGCCAGCAGCCCCCGAACGACTAGCGGGAGTTACGAGCAGTACTTC. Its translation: CASSPRTTSGSYEQYF.

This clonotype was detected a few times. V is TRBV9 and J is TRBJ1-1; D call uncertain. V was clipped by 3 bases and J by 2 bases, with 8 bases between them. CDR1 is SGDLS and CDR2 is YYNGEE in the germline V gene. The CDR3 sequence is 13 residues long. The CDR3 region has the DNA TGTGCCAGCAGCGACGGACCAAACACTGAAGCTTTCTTT. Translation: CASSDGPNTEAFF.

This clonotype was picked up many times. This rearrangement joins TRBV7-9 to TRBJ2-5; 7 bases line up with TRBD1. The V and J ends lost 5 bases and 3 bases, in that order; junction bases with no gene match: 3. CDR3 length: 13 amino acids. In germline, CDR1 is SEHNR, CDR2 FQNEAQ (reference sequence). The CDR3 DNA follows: TGTGCCAGCAGCGGACAGGTCGAAGAGACCCAGTACTTC. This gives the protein CASSGQVEETQYF.

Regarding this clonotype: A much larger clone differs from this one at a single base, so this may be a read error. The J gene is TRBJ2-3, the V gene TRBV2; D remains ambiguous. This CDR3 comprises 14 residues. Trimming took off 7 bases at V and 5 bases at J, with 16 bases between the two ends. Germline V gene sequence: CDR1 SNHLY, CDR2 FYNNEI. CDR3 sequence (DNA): TGTGCCAGCACCCTCTTCGCTTCAGGAGATACGCAGTATTTT. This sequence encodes CASTLFASGDTQYF.

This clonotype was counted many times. The CDR3 here is CASSWGFEKLFF. In nucleotides, the CDR3 is TGTGCCAGCAGTTGGGGTTTTGAAAAACTGTTTTTT. The chain recombines TRBV7-9 with TRBJ1-4; D gene ambiguous. Trimming stripped 6 bases from V and 7 bases from J, with 9 bases between. CDR1 is SEHNR and CDR2 is FQNEAQ in the germline V gene (reference sequence). The CDR3 sequence is 12 residues long.